This entry lists 29 T cell receptor beta chains sequenced from one sample in a study of CD8+ T cells in alopecia areata. This sample's treatment: oral pan-JAK inhibitor, 5-10 mg twice daily. cDNA serving as the sequencing template came from extracted, reverse transcribed RNA. Clones were sequenced by immunoSEQ multiplex PCR, and TCRdb holds only the in-frame ones, with some missing. Altogether about 100,000 clones are present, roughly 84% being singletons, with the ten largest covering under 25%. The sequences come from CD8+ T cells sorted from blood, collected at week 24, from a patient treated with tofacitinib. These TCRs come from a human donor with alopecia areata.

The sample holds a few counts of this clone. Written as DNA, the CDR3 is TGCAGCGTTGAACCTGGGAGAAATGGCTACACCTTC. Translated: CSVEPGRNGYTF. J is TRBJ1-2 and V is TRBV29-1; no clear D. The CDR3 runs to 12 residues. Looked up from germline, CDR1 is SQVTM and CDR2 is ANQGSEA. Trimming took off 2 bases at V and 6 bases at J, with 10 bases between the two ends.

This chain joins TRBV4-2 and TRBJ1-2; D not resolved. The CDR3 runs 15 residues. CDR1 and CDR2 (germline): LGHNA, YNFKEQ. Trimming cost V 0 bases and J 4 bases, with 12 bases left between them. Here the CDR3 reads CASSQEEGSGYGYTF. The CDR3 coding sequence is TGTGCCAGCAGCCAAGAGGAGGGTTCGGGCTATGGCTACACCTTC.

This clone was seen only a few times. Other DNA sequences in this sample translate to the same CDR3. The V and J genes are TRBV7-9 and TRBJ2-7; D unclear. The ends were cut back, 3 bases at V and 4 bases at J, with 4 bases in the middle. From germline, CDR1 is SEHNR and CDR2 FQNEAQ (reference sequence). This CDR3 spans 11 amino acids. CDR3 region: CASSLSYEQYF. CDR3 nucleotide sequence: TGTGCCAGCAGCTTGTCATACGAGCAGTACTTC.

The J gene is TRBJ1-2, the V gene TRBV7-6, with 7 bases identical to TRBD1. The CDR3 contains 18 residues. Germline CDR1 is SGHVS and CDR2 is FNYEAQ. Germline trimming cut 4 bases from V and 5 bases from J; bases unmatched to any gene: 19. The CDR3 reads CASSSPDRRSVGLYGYTF. CDR3 DNA sequence: TGTGCCAGCAGCTCACCGGACAGGCGCTCCGTGGGGCTTTATGGCTACACCTTC.

The chain employs TRBV2 and TRBJ2-7; D is unclear. This CDR3 has 15 residues. V gave up 3 bases and J gave up 0 bases, with 12 bases separating them. Germline CDR1 is SNHLY and CDR2 is FYNNEI. The CDR3 DNA reads TGTGCCAGCAGTGATCCCTATACCTCCTCCTACGAGCAGTACTTC. Its translation is CASSDPYTSSYEQYF.

The genes are TRBV2 and TRBJ2-7, with TRBD1 matching over 9 bases. Germline V gene sequence: CDR1 SNHLY, CDR2 FYNNEI. This CDR3 contains 14 residues. V shed 4 bases and J 3 bases; nucleotides not matched to a gene: 4. CDR3 bases: TGTGCCAGCAGTGCCGGGACAGGGATCTACGAGCAGTACTTC. It encodes CASSAGTGIYEQYF.

The genes are TRBV11-2 and TRBJ2-7; TRBD1 might be the D (6 bases). The CDR3 has 13 residues. The germline V gene has CDR1 SGHAT and CDR2 FQNNGV. V lost 1 base, J lost 2 bases, and 6 bases lay in between. The CDR3 nucleotides are TGTGCCAGCAGCTTAGGGACAGCCTACGAGCAGTACTTC. It codes for CASSLGTAYEQYF.

The chain employs TRBV7-2 and TRBJ2-3; the D call may be TRBD1 or TRBD2 (6 bases each). The germline V and J ends were trimmed by 3 bases and 2 bases, with 15 bases remaining between them. In germline, CDR1 is SGHTA, CDR2 FQGNSA. The CDR3 is made up of 16 amino acids. CDR3 DNA sequence: TGTGCCAGCAGCTTCCGAGGGGGGCGACCCACAGATACGCAGTATTTT. The encoded protein is CASSFRGGRPTDTQYF.

CDR3 residues: CASSRLAGAYEQYF. Here the CDR3 DNA reads TGTGCCAGCAGCCGACTAGCGGGGGCCTACGAGCAGTACTTC. V is TRBV27 and J is TRBJ2-7, with TRBD2 matching over 12 bases. Germline CDR1 reads MNHEY; CDR2 reads SMNVEV (reference sequence). There are 14 residues in the CDR3. Germline trimming cut 6 bases from V and 2 bases from J; bases unmatched to any gene: 2.

This sequence joins TRBV18 and TRBJ1-5; D remains ambiguous. This CDR3 has 14 amino acids. Trimming left V 3 bases short and J 3 bases short, with 9 bases between. Germline assignment: CDR1 KGHSH and CDR2 LQKENI. Here the CDR3 DNA reads TGTGCCAGCTCACCCAGGAAGTTCAATCAGCCCCAGCATTTT. It specifies CASSPRKFNQPQHF.

The rearrangement uses TRBV5-6 and TRBJ2-5, with 7 positions matching TRBD1. J lost 5 bases, V lost 4 bases, and 5 bases had no gene match. The CDR3 consists of 13 residues. Germline CDR1 is SGHDT and CDR2 is YYEEEE. In DNA form, the CDR3 reads TGTGCCAGCAGCGGGACAGCGACGGAGACCCAGTACTTC. It specifies CASSGTATETQYF. The entire variable domain, with the rest obtained from reference TRBV5-6 and TRBJ2-5, is as follows: DAGVTQSPTHLIKTRGQQVTLRCSPKSGHDTVSWYQQALGQGPQFIFQYYEEEERQRGNFPDRFSGHQFPNYSSELNVNALLLGDSALYLCASSGTATETQYFGPGTRLLVL.

The chain is built from TRBV7-2 and TRBJ2-7; TRBD2 matches 9 bases. Germline CDR1 SGHTA, CDR2 FQGNSA. This CDR3 is 15 amino acids long. Trimming at V came to 4 bases and at J to 3 bases, leaving 7 bases not matched to a gene. CDR3 in DNA: TGTGCCAGCAGCTCACCCGGGACTAGCTTCTACGAGCAGTACTTC. Translation gives CASSSPGTSFYEQYF.

V is TRBV15 and J is TRBJ1-1; D is possibly TRBD1 (5 bases). CDR1 is LNHNV, CDR2 YYDKDF, per germline (reference sequence). There are 15 residues in the CDR3. Trimming pared 7 bases from V and 5 bases from J, leaving 20 bases between. This CDR3 is CATKALDQGGTEAFF. DNA of the CDR3: TGTGCCACCAAAGCCCTTGACCAGGGAGGGACTGAAGCTTTCTTT.

In its sample, this clone was seen once. The chain is built from TRBV7-6 and TRBJ1-4, with D maybe TRBD1 (6 bases). Germline V lookup: CDR1 SGHVS, CDR2 FNYEAQ. There are 16 residues in the CDR3. The V end was cut by 5 bases, the J end by 4 bases, with 17 bases between. In DNA form, the CDR3 reads TGTGCCAGCAGCGCGGGCGCGGGGGCCCTTAATGAAAAACTGTTTTTT. Its translation is CASSAGAGALNEKLFF.

This clone was seen only once. V is TRBV6-5 and J is TRBJ1-4; D not certain. The germline CDR1 and CDR2 sequences are MNHEY and SVGAGI. V lost 6 bases, J lost 4 bases, and 6 bases lay in between. The CDR3 has 12 amino acids. CDR3 in amino acids: CASSSNNEKLFF. The CDR3 nucleotides read TGTGCCAGCAGCTCGAATAATGAAAAACTGTTTTTT.

V gene TRBV4-1 combines with J gene TRBJ2-1; maybe TRBD2 (6 bases). Germline V gene lookup returns CDR1 MGHRA and CDR2 YSYEKL. This CDR3 has 17 amino acids. V was shortened by 5 bases and J by 3 bases, with 20 bases between the two germline ends. CDR3 amino acids: CASSERRVSGLYNEQFF. The CDR3 nucleotides are TGCGCCAGCAGCGAGCGAAGGGTCAGCGGGCTCTACAATGAGCAGTTCTTC.

Concerning this clone itself: The junction shows a germline mismatch at one end, possibly a read error. The V gene is TRBV7-2, the J gene TRBJ2-5; either TRBD1 or TRBD2 may fit D (5 bases each). TRBJ2-7 explains the end of the DNA better; the J call may be wrong. Looked up from germline, CDR1 is SGHTA and CDR2 is FQGNSA. The CDR3 is made up of 14 amino acids. The CDR3, as DNA: TGCGCCAGCAGCCAATGGGACGGACCCTACGAGCAGTACTTC. Amino acids: CASSQWDGPYEQYF.

The rearrangement joins TRBV29-1 to TRBJ2-7; the D gene is possibly TRBD2 (6 bases). The CDR3 sequence is 14 residues long. Germline V gene sequence: CDR1 SQVTM, CDR2 ANQGSEA. V lost 6 bases and J 0 bases, leaving 15 bases between the germline ends. CDR3 residues: CSVAGQESSYEQYF. As DNA, the CDR3 is TGCAGCGTCGCGGGGCAGGAGAGCTCCTACGAGCAGTACTTC.

This clone was seen more than once but under ten times. The J gene is TRBJ1-2, the V gene TRBV6-6; the D gene is possibly TRBD1 (5 bases). CDR3 length equals 13 residues. V lost 4 bases, J lost 2 bases, and 8 bases lay in between. Germline values: CDR1 MNHNY, CDR2 SVGAGI (reference sequence). The CDR3 DNA is TGTGCCAGCAGTTCCCGGGACAACTATGGCTACACCTTC. Protein sequence: CASSSRDNYGYTF.

The chain has TRBV7-9 and TRBJ2-7, with D perhaps TRBD1 (6 bases). V lost 4 bases, J lost 1 base, and 17 bases lay in between. This CDR3 region has 16 residues. Germline values: CDR1 SEHNR, CDR2 FQNEAQ (reference sequence). The CDR3 spells CASSSNRPTGSYEQYF. The CDR3 region has the DNA TGTGCCAGCAGCTCCAACAGGCCCACAGGGTCCTACGAGCAGTACTTC. The whole variable domain, remainder taken from reference TRBV7-9 and TRBJ2-7, is DTGVSQNPRHKITKRGQNVTFRCDPISEHNRLYWYRQTLGQGPEFLTYFQNEAQLEKSRLLSDRFSAERPKGSFSTLEIQRTEQGDSAMYLCASSSNRPTGSYEQYFGPGTRLTVT.

This sequence joins TRBV11-2 and TRBJ2-7, with 11 positions matching TRBD2. Germline trimming cut 1 base from V and 5 bases from J; bases unmatched to any gene: 4. The V gene's germline CDR1 is SGHAT and CDR2 FQNNGV. The length of the CDR3 is 15 residues. The CDR3 region is CASSLGSGGADEQYF. CDR3 DNA: TGTGCCAGCAGCTTAGGTAGCGGGGGGGCAGACGAGCAGTACTTC.

The chain combines TRBV29-1 with TRBJ1-4; TRBD1 matches at 10 bases. The CDR3 loop spans 15 amino acids. With V trimmed by 2 bases and J by 8 bases, 8 bases remained unmatched. Germline V CDR1 and CDR2: SQVTM, ANQGSEA. This CDR3 is CSVEPLGQGNEKLFF. DNA of the CDR3: TGCAGCGTTGAACCCCTGGGACAGGGGAACGAAAAACTGTTTTTT.

The chain couples TRBV6-5 to TRBJ1-1; maybe TRBD1 (5 bases). V was trimmed by 4 bases and J by 1 base, leaving 7 bases between them. The CDR3 extends over 13 amino acids. Germline CDR1 reads MNHEY; CDR2 reads SVGAGI. The CDR3 bases are TGTGCCAGCAGTTTTCAGGGGAACACTGAAGCTTTCTTT. Protein sequence: CASSFQGNTEAFF.

Written as DNA, the CDR3 is TGTGCCACCACCACCGGGACAGGGGGCGTAGAGACCCAGTACTTC. Residues: CATTTGTGGVETQYF. The rearrangement uses TRBV19 and TRBJ2-5; 12 bases match TRBD1. V gave up 10 bases and J gave up 4 bases; unmatched junction bases: 10. Germline-derived CDR1 and CDR2 are LNHDA and SQIVND (reference sequence). This CDR3 is built from 15 residues.

The chain couples TRBV13 to TRBJ2-7; possible D gene TRBD2, 6 bases. This CDR3 is built from 14 residues. From germline, CDR1 is PRHDT and CDR2 FYEKMQ (reference sequence). Trimming cost V 5 bases and J 0 bases, with 11 bases left between them. CDR3 protein: CASSVRDFSYEQYF. The CDR3 coding sequence is TGTGCCAGCAGCGTCCGGGACTTCTCCTACGAGCAGTACTTC.

This chain connects TRBV7-3 to TRBJ2-6; D is tentatively TRBD1 or TRBD2 (5 bases each). CDR1 and CDR2 (germline): SGHTA, FQGTGA. There are 16 residues in the CDR3. V was pared by 5 bases and J by 1 base, with 12 bases between. DNA of the CDR3: TGTGCCAGCAGCCCCCGTGGGGGTTCTGGGGCCAACGTCCTGACTTTC. It specifies CASSPRGGSGANVLTF.

V is TRBV6-4 and J is TRBJ1-6; possibly TRBD1 for D (5 bases). In germline, CDR1 is MRHNA, CDR2 SNTAGT. Trimming shortened V by 0 bases and J by 13 bases, and 10 bases separated the two germline ends. The CDR3 runs to 13 residues. The chain's CDR3 is CASSDSPGRPLHF. CDR3 nucleotides: TGTGCCAGCAGTGACTCTCCAGGGCGTCCCCTCCACTTT.

This chain connects TRBV7-9 to TRBJ1-5; possibly TRBD1 for D (6 bases). This CDR3 spans 15 amino acids. V was cut by 5 bases and J by 0 bases, with 11 bases left in between. Per the germline V gene, CDR1 is SEHNR and CDR2 is FQNEAQ (reference sequence). The chain's CDR3 is CASSLTGLSNQPQHF. In DNA form, the CDR3 reads TGTGCCAGCAGCCTTACAGGGCTTAGCAATCAGCCCCAGCATTTT.

This chain connects TRBV27 to TRBJ2-5, with 10 bases that match TRBD2. The germline CDR1 and CDR2 sequences are MNHEY and SMNVEV (reference sequence). V lost 3 bases, J lost 5 bases, and 15 bases stayed unmatched. This CDR3 contains 18 residues. CDR3 DNA sequence: TGTGCCAGCAGTTTGAGTAGCCCTCTAGCGGGGGTTGGGGAGACCCAGTACTTC. This encodes CASSLSSPLAGVGETQYF.